The 32 T cell receptor beta chains reported below all come from one sample, sequenced in a study of shared clonotypes between healthy human individuals. TCRdb's copy holds only in-frame clones and misses some; the assay was immunoSEQ multiplex PCR. This table has a few million clones, more than 90% appearing once. The sample was naive CD4+ T cells sorted from blood. Subset here: CD45RA+ positively selected. The receptors here all came from a young man in good health.

The V gene is TRBV28, the J gene TRBJ2-3, with no clear D. V was trimmed by 3 bases and J by 3 bases, leaving 7 bases between them. Germline V gives CDR1 MDHEN, CDR2 SYDVKM. This CDR3 has 13 residues. Written as DNA, the CDR3 is TGTGCCAGCAGTTTGCCCGTTACAGATACGCAGTATTTT. It encodes CASSLPVTDTQYF.

This chain connects TRBV7-8 to TRBJ2-7; no definite D call. V was trimmed by 5 bases and J by 7 bases, leaving 15 bases between them. CDR3 size: 13 residues. Per the germline V gene, CDR1 is SGHVS and CDR2 is FQNEAQ. The DNA of the CDR3 is TGTGCCAGCAGCCCAAGGGCAGGCAATGAGCAGTACTTC. Encoded protein: CASSPRAGNEQYF.

The chain has TRBV10-1 and TRBJ2-2, with a possible D match to TRBD2 (5 bases). This CDR3 contains 15 residues. Trimming stripped 3 bases from V and 4 bases from J, with 12 bases between. Germline loops: CDR1 WNHNN, CDR2 SYGVQD (reference sequence). The CDR3 spells CASSDSRAGTGELFF. The CDR3, as DNA: TGCGCCAGCAGTGACTCACGGGCGGGCACCGGGGAGCTGTTTTTT.

J is TRBJ2-1 and V is TRBV25-1; D is possibly TRBD1 (7 bases). CDR1 and CDR2 from the germline V gene are MGHDK and SYGVNS. Trimming took 2 bases from V and 6 from J, leaving 14 bases between them. The CDR3 sequence is 15 residues long. The CDR3 coding sequence is TGTGCCAGCAGTGAAGGGATTCAGGGGGGCAATGAGCAGTTCTTC. Its translation: CASSEGIQGGNEQFF.

To note about this clone: This CDR3 is also generated by other DNA sequences in the sample. The V call is TRBV10-3, the J call TRBJ2-5; D not resolved. Germline assignment: CDR1 ENHRY and CDR2 SYGVKD. The CDR3 runs 12 residues. The ends were cut back, 3 bases at V and 5 bases at J, with 7 bases in the middle. CDR3 region: CAISDKGETQYF. The CDR3 DNA sequence: TGTGCCATCAGTGACAAAGGGGAGACCCAGTACTTC.

The V gene is TRBV7-2, the J gene TRBJ2-3; D possibly corresponds to TRBD2 (6 bases). V lost 5 bases to trimming and J lost 3 bases, with 15 bases between them. The CDR3 is 15 amino acids. Germline CDR1 SGHTA, CDR2 FQGNSA. For the CDR3, the DNA is TGTGCCAGCAGCCCTACCGGGACTTATACAGATACGCAGTATTTT. Its protein product is CASSPTGTYTDTQYF.

This rearrangement joins TRBV5-1 to TRBJ2-1; 14 bases align to TRBD2. V lost 3 bases, J lost 2 bases, and 7 bases stayed unmatched. The CDR3 contains 18 residues. Per germline, CDR1 SGHRS and CDR2 YFSETQ. The CDR3 region is CASSSGLAGVSAYNEQFF. DNA for the CDR3: TGCGCCAGCAGCTCGGGACTAGCGGGAGTTTCCGCCTACAATGAGCAGTTCTTC.

The rearrangement links TRBV10-2 to TRBJ2-7, with unresolved D. The CDR3 is 14 amino acids. From germline, CDR1 is WSHSY and CDR2 SAAADI. With 3 bases removed from V and 2 bases from J, the gap between germline ends came to 11 bases. The CDR3 DNA reads as TGCGCCAGCAGTGAAGGCGAACCCCCCTACGAGCAGTACTTC. This translates into CASSEGEPPYEQYF.

The rearrangement joins TRBV4-3 to TRBJ1-5; perhaps TRBD1 as D (6 bases). This CDR3 is 17 amino acids long. CDR1 and CDR2 from the germline V gene are LGHNA and YSLEER. Trimming removed 2 bases at V and 2 bases at J, with 16 bases between. The CDR3 sequence: CASSQRFGQTGNQPQHF. DNA of the CDR3: TGCGCCAGCAGCCAAAGATTTGGACAGACGGGCAATCAGCCCCAGCATTTT.

J is TRBJ1-1 and V is TRBV30; D unclear. V shed 0 bases and J shed 3 bases, with 8 bases lying between them. This CDR3 region has 13 residues. Germline V gene data show CDR1 as GTSNPN and CDR2 as SVGIG (reference sequence). CDR3 DNA sequence: TGTGCCTGGAGTGTACAAGACTACACTGAAGCTTTCTTT. It specifies CAWSVQDYTEAFF.

The chain joins TRBV4-1 to TRBJ2-5, with unresolved D. The DNA end lines up better with TRBJ2-7; the J call may be wrong. The CDR3 length is 16 residues. Per the germline V gene, CDR1 is MGHRA and CDR2 is YSYEKL. Written as DNA, the CDR3 is TGCGCCAGCAGCCAAGGCTTTTTTGGTACTTCCTACGAGCAGTACTTC. Protein product: CASSQGFFGTSYEQYF.

V is TRBV11-1 and J is TRBJ2-3; TRBD2 agrees at 8 bases. The germline gives CDR1 SGHAT, CDR2 FQDESV (reference sequence). V shed 5 bases and J 3 bases; nucleotides not matched to a gene: 4. This CDR3 is 14 amino acids long. The CDR3 loop reads CASSPGGWTDTQYF. The CDR3, as DNA: TGTGCCAGCAGCCCGGGGGGGTGGACAGATACGCAGTATTTT. Full variable domain (outside the CDR3, taken from reference TRBV11-1 and TRBJ2-3): EAEVAQSPRYKITEKSQAVAFWCDPISGHATLYWYRQILGQGPELLVQFQDESVVDDSQLPKDRFSAERLKGVDSTLKIQPAELGDSAMYLCASSPGGWTDTQYFGPGTRLTVL.

With respect to this clone: Other DNA sequences in this sample translate to the same CDR3. The chain has TRBV25-1 and TRBJ2-7; D not certain. V was clipped by 4 bases and J by 3 bases, with 7 bases between them. The length of the CDR3 is 12 residues. Germline CDR1 reads MGHDK; CDR2 reads SYGVNS. The CDR3 nucleotides are TGTGCCAGCAGTGTGGGTAGCTACGAGCAGTACTTC. It yields the protein CASSVGSYEQYF.

The CDR3 region is CASSWSGENYEQYF. The CDR3, as DNA: TGCGCCAGCAGCTGGTCAGGGGAAAACTACGAGCAGTACTTC. The chain links TRBV5-1 to TRBJ2-5; tentative D call: TRBD1 (6 bases). TRBJ2-7 explains the end of the DNA better; the J call may be wrong. The CDR3 is made up of 14 amino acids. CDR1 SGHRS and CDR2 YFSETQ come from the germline V gene.

This chain links TRBV6-5 with TRBJ2-3, with D uncertain. The V end lost 4 bases, the J end lost 0 bases, and 8 bases lay between the germline ends. The CDR3 covers 14 residues. CDR1 and CDR2 from the germline V gene are MNHEY and SVGAGI. CDR3 bases: TGTGCCAGCAGTTCCAGTTTTAGCACAGATACGCAGTATTTT. Translation: CASSSSFSTDTQYF.

This clone appeared a single time. The rearrangement uses TRBV18 and TRBJ2-7, with D possibly matching TRBD2 (6 bases). Germline CDR1 and CDR2: KGHSH and LQKENI. V shed 0 bases and J shed 3 bases, with 9 bases lying between them. The CDR3 is made up of 14 amino acids. Here the CDR3 reads CASSPPRDFYEQYF. CDR3 bases: TGTGCCAGCTCACCACCGAGGGACTTCTACGAGCAGTACTTC.

This chain connects TRBV5-1 to TRBJ2-3; perhaps TRBD1 as D (5 bases). The V end lost 4 bases, the J end lost 2 bases, and 17 bases lay between the germline ends. The CDR3 covers 16 residues. Germline assignment: CDR1 SGHRS and CDR2 YFSETQ. The CDR3, as DNA: TGCGCCAGCAGCACGGGTACTCTAGGGGACACAGATACGCAGTATTTT. It codes for CASSTGTLGDTDTQYF.

The V gene is TRBV15, the J gene TRBJ1-4, with 9 bases identical to TRBD1. The CDR3 has 20 residues. After removal of 5 bases from V and 1 base from J, the junction contained 17 bases not matched to a gene. CDR1 is LNHNV and CDR2 is YYDKDF in the germline V gene (reference sequence). The CDR3 sequence: CATSPPGDRARVGTNEKLFF. For the CDR3, the DNA is TGTGCCACCAGCCCCCCGGGGGACAGGGCGAGAGTAGGAACTAATGAAAAACTGTTTTTT.

V and J are TRBV7-2 and TRBJ2-5; no firm D call. The CDR3 extends over 14 amino acids. Per germline, CDR1 SGHTA and CDR2 FQGNSA. V lost 3 bases, J lost 1 base, and 9 bases lay in between. CDR3 region: CASSFYQSQETQYF. For the CDR3, the DNA is TGTGCCAGCAGCTTTTACCAGAGCCAAGAGACCCAGTACTTC. Looking up the rest from reference TRBV7-2 and TRBJ2-5 gives the full variable domain: GAGVSQSPSNKVTEKGKDVELRCDPISGHTALYWYRQSLGQGLEFLIYFQGNSAPDKSGLPSDRFSAERTGGSVSTLTIQRTQQEDSAVYLCASSFYQSQETQYFGPGTRLLVL.

The J gene is TRBJ1-5, the V gene TRBV7-2; 8 positions agree with TRBD1. Trimming removed 5 bases from V and 9 bases from J; junction bases left unmatched: 9. CDR3 length: 14 residues. The V gene's germline CDR1 is SGHTA and CDR2 FQGNSA. The CDR3 DNA reads TGTGCCAGCAGCCTTGGGACAGGCCTGGGGCCCCAGCATTTT. It specifies CASSLGTGLGPQHF.

This chain joins TRBV30 and TRBJ1-6; D may be TRBD1 (5 bases). CDR3 length: 14 residues. Trimming removed 2 bases from V and 9 bases from J, with 14 bases in between. CDR1 is GTSNPN and CDR2 is SVGIG in the germline V gene (reference sequence). CDR3 in amino acids: CAWSLAMGGSPLHF. In DNA form, the CDR3 reads TGTGCCTGGAGTCTTGCCATGGGGGGTTCACCCCTCCACTTT. The entire variable domain, with the rest obtained from reference TRBV30 and TRBJ1-6, is as follows: SQTIHQWPATLVQPVGSPLSLECTVEGTSNPNLYWYRQAAGRGLQLLFYSVGIGQISSEVPQNLSASRPQDRQFILSSKKLLLSDSGFYLCAWSLAMGGSPLHFGNGTRLTVT.

With regard to this clone: Compared with germline, one end of the junction differs, possibly owing to a read error. The V gene is TRBV10-3, the J gene TRBJ2-3; D tentatively fits TRBD1 or TRBD2 (6 bases each). Per the germline V gene, CDR1 is ENHRY and CDR2 is SYGVKD. This CDR3 has 14 residues. In nucleotides, the CDR3 is TGTGCCATCACTGAGGGGGGCCTCAGAGATACGCAGTATTTT. It is translated as CAITEGGLRDTQYF.

This clone was seen a single time. The chain combines TRBV6-1 with TRBJ1-5, with TRBD1 as a possible D gene (6 bases). The CDR3 extends over 19 amino acids. V was clipped by 2 bases and J by 3 bases, with 23 bases between them. Per the germline V gene, CDR1 is MNHNS and CDR2 is SASEGT. In nucleotides, the CDR3 is TGTGCCAGCAGTGAAATATCAATTGGGGGGCGCGGGAACAATCAGCCCCAGCATTTT. Amino acid sequence: CASSEISIGGRGNNQPQHF.

The V gene is TRBV10-2, the J gene TRBJ1-2; D gene ambiguous. Trimming stripped 10 bases from V and 7 bases from J, with 22 bases between. Germline values: CDR1 WSHSY, CDR2 SAAADI. The CDR3 is 14 residues long. The CDR3 nucleotides are TGCGCCACCACAACCCGGTCCCTCAGCAGTGGCTACACCTTC. This gives the protein CATTTRSLSSGYTF.

V and J are TRBV5-1 and TRBJ2-3, with unresolved D. Between the trimmed V and J ends, which lost 0 bases and 2 bases, there was a span of 13 bases. Germline V gene lookup returns CDR1 SGHRS and CDR2 YFSETQ. CDR3 length equals 16 residues. The DNA of the CDR3 is TGCGCCAGCAGCTTGGGGTACTCCGGATCCACAGATACGCAGTATTTT. The encoded protein is CASSLGYSGSTDTQYF.

The rearrangement links TRBV30 to TRBJ1-1, with no clear D. Germline V gene sequence: CDR1 GTSNPN, CDR2 SVGIG (reference sequence). This CDR3 is 11 amino acids long. V was trimmed by 2 bases and J by 7 bases, leaving 8 bases between them. CDR3 DNA: TGTGCCTGGAGTCCAGTAGTTGAAGCTTTCTTT. Amino acid sequence: CAWSPVVEAFF.

The CDR3 here is CASSQEWTGVSYEQYF. The CDR3 DNA sequence: TGCGCCAGCAGCCAAGAATGGACAGGGGTTTCCTACGAGCAGTACTTC. The chain employs TRBV4-1 and TRBJ2-5; TRBD1 matches 9 bases. TRBJ2-7 explains the end of the DNA better; the J call may be wrong. In germline, CDR1 is MGHRA, CDR2 YSYEKL. The CDR3 consists of 16 residues.

The chain is built from TRBV28 and TRBJ1-4; 12 bases are a match to TRBD1. Germline V gene data show CDR1 as MDHEN and CDR2 as SYDVKM. The CDR3 extends over 15 amino acids. V dropped 5 bases and J dropped 2; count of bases not matched to a gene: 0. CDR3 sequence: CASSGTGGTNEKLFF. The CDR3 region has the DNA TGTGCCAGCAGTGGGACAGGGGGCACTAATGAAAAACTGTTTTTT.

The chain joins TRBV2 to TRBJ1-2; D might be TRBD1 (5 bases). Germline V lookup: CDR1 SNHLY, CDR2 FYNNEI. The V end lost 6 bases, the J end lost 0 bases, and 11 bases lay between the germline ends. The CDR3 spans 14 residues. CDR3 sequence: CASRIDRANYGYTF. The CDR3, as DNA: TGTGCCAGCAGGATCGACAGAGCTAACTATGGCTACACCTTC.

The chain combines TRBV13 with TRBJ2-1; TRBD2 matches 15 bases. This CDR3 has 14 amino acids. CDR1 PRHDT and CDR2 FYEKMQ come from the germline V gene (reference sequence). The junction had 2 bases not matched to a gene; V was cut back by 8 bases and J by 6 bases. For the CDR3, the DNA is TGTGCCAGCTTGGGACTAGCGGGAGGCAATGAGCAGTTCTTC. Residues: CASLGLAGGNEQFF.

This chain connects TRBV13 to TRBJ1-6; D is possibly TRBD1 (5 bases). Germline CDR1 PRHDT, CDR2 FYEKMQ (reference sequence). V lost 8 bases, J lost 7 bases, and 15 bases lay in between. The CDR3 runs to 14 residues. For the CDR3, the DNA is TGTGCCAGCGGTATATGGGGACGGAATTCACCCCTCCACTTT. It yields the protein CASGIWGRNSPLHF.

This chain links TRBV10-3 with TRBJ2-5, with 7 bases aligning to TRBD2. Per germline, CDR1 ENHRY and CDR2 SYGVKD. The CDR3 extends over 13 amino acids. Trimming at V came to 7 bases and at J to 4 bases, leaving 6 bases not matched to a gene. DNA for the CDR3: TGTGCCATCACCCCGGGGGGTGGAGAGACCCAGTACTTC. Amino acids: CAITPGGGETQYF.